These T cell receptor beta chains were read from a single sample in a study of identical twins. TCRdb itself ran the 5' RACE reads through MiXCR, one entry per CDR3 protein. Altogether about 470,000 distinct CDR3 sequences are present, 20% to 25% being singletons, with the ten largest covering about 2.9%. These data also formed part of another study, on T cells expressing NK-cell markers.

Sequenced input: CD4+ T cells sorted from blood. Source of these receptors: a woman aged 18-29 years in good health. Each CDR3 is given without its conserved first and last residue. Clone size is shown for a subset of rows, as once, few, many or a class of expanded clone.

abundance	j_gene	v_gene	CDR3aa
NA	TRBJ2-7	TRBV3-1	ASSHGTGPYEQY
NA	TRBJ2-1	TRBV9	ASSLTGLSEQF
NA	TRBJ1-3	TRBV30	AWSTMSGNTIY
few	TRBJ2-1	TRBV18	ASSQETSHNEQF
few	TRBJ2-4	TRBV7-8	ASSLGQENIQY
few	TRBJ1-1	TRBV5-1	ASSPRGEKNTEAF
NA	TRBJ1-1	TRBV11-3	ASSRVGGLRTEAF
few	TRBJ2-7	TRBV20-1	SARGDLPGEQY
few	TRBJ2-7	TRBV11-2	ASSTSLEQY
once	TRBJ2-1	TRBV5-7	AISPGGDSYNEQF
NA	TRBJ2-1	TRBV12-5	ASGLAPASGGNEQF